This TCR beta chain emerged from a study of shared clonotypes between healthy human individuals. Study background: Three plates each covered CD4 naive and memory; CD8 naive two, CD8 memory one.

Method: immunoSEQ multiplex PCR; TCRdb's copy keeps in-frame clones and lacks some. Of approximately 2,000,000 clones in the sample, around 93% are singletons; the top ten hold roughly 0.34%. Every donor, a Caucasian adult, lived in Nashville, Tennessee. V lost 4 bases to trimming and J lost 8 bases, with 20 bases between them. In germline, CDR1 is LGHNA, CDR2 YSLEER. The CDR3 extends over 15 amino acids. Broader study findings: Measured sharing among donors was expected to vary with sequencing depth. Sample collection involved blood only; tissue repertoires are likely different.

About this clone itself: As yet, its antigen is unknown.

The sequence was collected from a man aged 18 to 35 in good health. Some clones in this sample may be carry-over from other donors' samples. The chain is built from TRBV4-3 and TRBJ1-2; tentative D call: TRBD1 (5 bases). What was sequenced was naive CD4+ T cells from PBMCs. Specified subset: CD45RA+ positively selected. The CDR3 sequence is CASSPVDRDPVGYTF. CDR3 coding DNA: TGCGCCAGCAGCCCGGTGGATCGGGACCCCGTGGGCTACACCTTC.